Listed below are T cell receptor beta chains from one sample, sequenced in a study of a mutant IDH1 vaccine in newly diagnosed glioma. The repertoire was sequenced with immunoSEQ multiplex PCR; TCRdb's copy has only in-frame clones and lacks some. Of some 95,000 clones in the sample, around three quarters were seen once. Here the sequenced sample was PBMCs, taken from a glioma patient treated with radiotherapy, temozolomide or both. The receptors come from a man between 35 and 55 years old with glioma. Each CDR3 is given without its conserved first and last residue. Fields, in order: CDR3 protein, V gene, J gene, D gene. The D gene is left open where the match is weak.

CDR3 protein: ATSPGTFAYGYT; V gene: TRBV15; J gene: TRBJ1-2; D gene: .
CDR3 protein: AITEDRVTYEQY; V gene: TRBV10-3; J gene: TRBJ2-7; D gene: TRBD1
CDR3 protein: ASSLVVAGGKF; V gene: TRBV27; J gene: TRBJ2-1; D gene: TRBD2
CDR3 protein: ASSYSGGQETQY; V gene: TRBV6-5; J gene: TRBJ2-5; D gene: TRBD2
CDR3 protein: ASSSHHRGTGELF; V gene: TRBV27; J gene: TRBJ2-2; D gene: TRBD1
CDR3 protein: ASSRGRASYNEQF; V gene: TRBV2; J gene: TRBJ2-1; D gene: .
CDR3 protein: ASSEGTGRVNEQF; V gene: TRBV2; J gene: TRBJ2-1; D gene: .
CDR3 protein: ASSLMEGYT; V gene: TRBV5-6; J gene: TRBJ1-2; D gene: .
CDR3 protein: AWRRSGANVLT; V gene: TRBV30; J gene: TRBJ2-6; D gene: .
CDR3 protein: ASSFLSGALIYEQY; V gene: TRBV7-8; J gene: TRBJ2-7; D gene: TRBD2
CDR3 protein: ASSPGQGANVLT; V gene: TRBV7-2; J gene: TRBJ2-6; D gene: TRBD1
CDR3 protein: AQTQTHLSEQY; V gene: TRBV6-4; J gene: TRBJ2-7; D gene: .
CDR3 protein: ASSFGGGRAIETQY; V gene: TRBV6-5; J gene: TRBJ2-5; D gene: TRBD2
CDR3 protein: ASSLLLGEQY; V gene: TRBV5-1; J gene: TRBJ2-7; D gene: .
CDR3 protein: ASSQVGVSTEAF; V gene: TRBV4-3; J gene: TRBJ1-1; D gene: .
CDR3 protein: ASSYGGLAKNIQY; V gene: TRBV6-6; J gene: TRBJ2-4; D gene: .
CDR3 protein: ASRGGGTDTQY; V gene: TRBV6-6; J gene: TRBJ2-3; D gene: .
CDR3 protein: ASSRERGSGYEQF; V gene: TRBV4-1; J gene: TRBJ2-1; D gene: TRBD2
CDR3 protein: ASSLVGGQGPNEQY; V gene: TRBV27; J gene: TRBJ2-7; D gene: .
CDR3 protein: ATSREPTGLYGYT; V gene: TRBV15; J gene: TRBJ1-2; D gene: .
CDR3 protein: ASSARLAGVRNEQF; V gene: TRBV2; J gene: TRBJ2-1; D gene: TRBD2
CDR3 protein: AISENAGTGTSNQPQH; V gene: TRBV10-3; J gene: TRBJ1-5; D gene: TRBD1
CDR3 protein: ASSYSTLAETQY; V gene: TRBV6-5; J gene: TRBJ2-5; D gene: .
CDR3 protein: ASSLDRGKSDTQY; V gene: TRBV5-1; J gene: TRBJ2-3; D gene: TRBD1
CDR3 protein: ASSEQGRTGEQY; V gene: TRBV7-7; J gene: TRBJ2-7; D gene: .
CDR3 protein: ASSGARRAQY; V gene: TRBV6-1; J gene: TRBJ2-5; D gene: .
CDR3 protein: ASSLGPSVTYNEQF; V gene: TRBV5-4; J gene: TRBJ2-1; D gene: .
CDR3 protein: ASWGTYQETQY; V gene: TRBV5-4; J gene: TRBJ2-5; D gene: .
CDR3 protein: ASSQGTGITGELF; V gene: TRBV4-3; J gene: TRBJ2-2; D gene: TRBD1
CDR3 protein: ASSEPGVGQETQY; V gene: TRBV6-1; J gene: TRBJ2-5; D gene: .
CDR3 protein: ASSLSSSGGSTQY; V gene: TRBV7-2; J gene: TRBJ2-5; D gene: TRBD2
CDR3 protein: ASSYFPGQGSRYT; V gene: TRBV7-2; J gene: TRBJ1-2; D gene: TRBD1
CDR3 protein: ASSQRGRNTEAF; V gene: TRBV14; J gene: TRBJ1-1; D gene: .
CDR3 protein: ASSPGLRGEQY; V gene: TRBV18; J gene: TRBJ2-7; D gene: .
CDR3 protein: ASSLVSGTDTQY; V gene: TRBV13; J gene: TRBJ2-3; D gene: .
CDR3 protein: ASSQWGGTGNTDTQY; V gene: TRBV23-1; J gene: TRBJ2-3; D gene: TRBD1
CDR3 protein: AIEDRSVNGYT; V gene: TRBV28; J gene: TRBJ1-2; D gene: .
CDR3 protein: ASSLGGRTGRSEQF; V gene: TRBV5-1; J gene: TRBJ2-1; D gene: TRBD1
CDR3 protein: ASRPGGVTNYGYT; V gene: TRBV7-2; J gene: TRBJ1-2; D gene: .
CDR3 protein: ASMGAGANVLT; V gene: TRBV5-6; J gene: TRBJ2-6; D gene: .
CDR3 protein: ASSLELSGSPSDTQY; V gene: TRBV7-2; J gene: TRBJ2-3; D gene: TRBD2
CDR3 protein: ASTRTGGNNEQF; V gene: TRBV6-5; J gene: TRBJ2-1; D gene: TRBD1
CDR3 protein: AWSVLNWETQY; V gene: TRBV30; J gene: TRBJ2-5; D gene: .
CDR3 protein: ASSLSYRTGGVYNSPLH; V gene: TRBV27; J gene: TRBJ1-6; D gene: TRBD1
CDR3 protein: ASSPSTGGVTEAF; V gene: TRBV5-1; J gene: TRBJ1-1; D gene: TRBD1
CDR3 protein: ASSPGLAGNTDTQY; V gene: TRBV6-6; J gene: TRBJ2-3; D gene: TRBD2
CDR3 protein: ASSKIQGPSTDTQY; V gene: TRBV6-6; J gene: TRBJ2-3; D gene: .
CDR3 protein: ASTGTGGATGELF; V gene: TRBV5-1; J gene: TRBJ2-2; D gene: TRBD1
CDR3 protein: ASSHWTSGAHTQY; V gene: TRBV6-5; J gene: TRBJ2-3; D gene: TRBD2
CDR3 protein: ASALTGGEQF; V gene: TRBV9; J gene: TRBJ2-1; D gene: TRBD2